This T cell receptor beta chain comes out of a study of CD8+ T cells in alopecia areata. CDR3 length: 12 residues. The V segment lost 8 bases and the J segment 8 bases; nucleotides outside the gene matches: 7. Germline assignment: CDR1 GTSNPN and CDR2 SVGIG (reference sequence). It was cDNA, reverse transcribed from extracted RNA, that served as the sequencing template. Method: immunoSEQ multiplex PCR; TCRdb's copy keeps in-frame clones and lacks some. The sample lists hundreds of thousands of clones; approximately 67% were seen once. Noted treatment: oral pan-JAK inhibitor, 5-10 mg twice daily. The TCR was taken from a human donor with alopecia areata. The material sequenced was CD4+ T cells sorted from blood, taken between weeks 43 and 45, from a patient treated with tofacitinib. The V gene is TRBV30, the J gene TRBJ1-4; TRBD1 matches at 8 bases. The CDR3 nucleotides read TGTGCCGGACAGGGCCGGGAAGAAAAACTGTTTTTT. Translating it yields CAGQGREEKLFF.